This T cell receptor beta chain was identified in a study of T cells in Graves' hyperthyroidism and ophthalmopathy. This clonotype came up once. Being one base from a much bigger clone, this may be a read error. The germline gives CDR1 MNHEY, CDR2 SVGAGI. This CDR3 comprises 12 residues. RNA transcripts were the template for amplifying TCR beta CDR3 regions. Researchers ran a first-round RT-PCR on the TCR CDR3 using the HTBI primer set. TCRdb reanalysed the multiplex PCR reads using MiXCR and keeps one entry per CDR3 protein. Found here are hundreds of thousands of distinct CDR3 sequences, around 15% of them singletons; the top ten hold 25% to 30%.

The genes are TRBV6-5 and TRBJ1-2, with no clear D. This TCR derives from a woman between 18 and 29 years old with Graves' ophthalmopathy. Sequencing was performed on blood. CDR3 DNA: TGTGACAGCAGTTACGTCGCCTATGGCTACACCTTC. Amino acids: CDSSYVAYGYTF.